The 4 T cell receptor beta chains listed next were all sequenced from one sample in a study of OX40 agonist ivuxolimab in advanced cancers. Sequencing used immunoSEQ multiplex PCR; TCRdb keeps in-frame clones, though not all of them. This table holds 85,000 to 90,000 clones, 90% to 95% found once. Source: CD4+ or CD8+ T cells sorted from blood, taken in a trial of the OX40 agonist ivuxolimab. All receptors come from an adult with an advanced solid tumor such as melanoma, head and neck, liver or kidney cancer.

This clone was detected only a few times. The chain recombines TRBV19 with TRBJ1-3; TRBD1 aligns across 7 bases. The CDR3 has 16 amino acids. Germline V lookup: CDR1 LNHDA, CDR2 SQIVND (reference sequence). After removal of 5 bases from V and 0 bases from J, the junction contained 7 bases not matched to a gene. The CDR3 is CASSLQGLFSGNTIYF. The DNA for the CDR3 is TGTGCCAGTAGTCTACAGGGGCTGTTCTCTGGAAACACCATATATTTT. Together with reference TRBV19 and TRBJ1-3, the CDR3 gives the full variable domain: DGGITQSPKYLFRKEGQNVTLSCEQNLNHDAMYWYRQDPGQGLRLIYYSQIVNDFQKGDIAEGYSVSREKKESFPLTVTSAQKNPTAFYLCASSLQGLFSGNTIYFGEGSWLTVV.

The genes are TRBV19 and TRBJ1-5; 8 bases match TRBD1. V trimming: 7 bases; J trimming: 2 bases; junction bases outside the gene matches: 7. CDR3 length: 15 amino acids. The germline V gene has CDR1 LNHDA and CDR2 SQIVND (reference sequence). As DNA, the CDR3 is TGTGCCAGTAAATCAGGGGGCTCTGGCAATCAGCCCCAGCATTTT. As protein: CASKSGGSGNQPQHF. The variable domain in full, completed from reference TRBV19 and TRBJ1-5, reads DGGITQSPKYLFRKEGQNVTLSCEQNLNHDAMYWYRQDPGQGLRLIYYSQIVNDFQKGDIAEGYSVSREKKESFPLTVTSAQKNPTAFYLCASKSGGSGNQPQHFGDGTRLSIL.

The chain employs TRBV11-2 and TRBJ2-7, with D unresolved. The CDR3 runs 17 residues. CDR1 is SGHAT, CDR2 FQNNGV, per germline. Deletions cut 1 base from V and 0 bases from J, with 16 bases between. CDR3 amino acids: CASSLGDGRTSSYEQYF. CDR3 DNA: TGTGCCAGCAGCTTAGGAGATGGCCGAACCTCCTCCTACGAGCAGTACTTC.

This chain connects TRBV5-5 to TRBJ2-7, with 11 bases identical to TRBD2. Germline values: CDR1 SGHKS, CDR2 YYEKEE (reference sequence). This CDR3 region has 17 residues. The V gene end was trimmed by 4 bases and the J gene end by 3 bases; junction bases not matched to a gene: 12. Written as DNA, the CDR3 is TGTGCCAGCAGCCAGGGGACTAGCGGTGATTACAACTACGAGCAGTACTTC. Translation gives CASSQGTSGDYNYEQYF.